A single sample is the source of the 27 T cell receptor beta chains below, sequenced in a study of T-cell reconstitution after alpha-beta-depleted transplantation in children (dated by TCRdb to about 2016). Receptor amplification or capture employed PCR. The run used an Illumina HiSeq 2500. To normalize quantification of the TCRbeta repertoire, the TCR libraries were built with molecular barcoding that relied on unique molecular identifiers. The public reads were run again by TCRdb, first through fastp at Q25 and then through MiXCR, and only productive beta chains were kept. CDR3 protein sequences are deduplicated, and each keeps its most common genes and DNA. This sample is represented by about 580,000 distinct CDR3 sequences; approximately 22% of them were singletons. In total, the top ten clones hold roughly 13% of the sample. What the treatment or condition label conveys for this sample: allogeneic hematopoietic cell transplantation with graft depleted of TCRalphabeta T cells and CD19 B cells.

Sample: PBMCs, mostly from graft donor cells, taken 360 days after TCRalphabeta/CD19-depleted stem cell transplant. The receptors derive from a boy younger than two who had a stem cell transplant for acute myeloid leukemia, so the T cells may come from the graft donor.

Many counts were recorded for this clonotype. This sequence joins TRBV4-3 and TRBJ2-5; no reliable D call. Trimming took 0 bases from V and 6 from J, leaving 5 bases between them. Germline V gene sequence: CDR1 LGHNA, CDR2 YSLEER. The CDR3 runs to 12 residues. CDR3 protein: CASSQDRQTQYF. CDR3 nucleotide sequence: TGCGCCAGCAGCCAAGATCGGCAGACCCAGTACTTC.

V is TRBV7-2 and J is TRBJ1-5, with no clear D. The germline CDR1 and CDR2 sequences are SGHTA and FQGNSA. Trimming left V 2 bases short and J 3 bases short, with 8 bases between. This CDR3 has 14 amino acids. The CDR3 protein is CASSLSLINQPQHF. The CDR3 region has the DNA TGTGCCAGCAGCTTAAGTCTCATCAATCAGCCCCAGCATTTT.

This clonotype has only one observation. This sequence joins TRBV6-1 and TRBJ2-3, with 12 bases matching TRBD2. Germline V gene lookup returns CDR1 MNHNS and CDR2 SASEGT. The CDR3 loop spans 15 amino acids. V shed 8 bases, J shed 2 bases, and the junction held 5 bases outside the gene matches. Written as DNA, the CDR3 is TGTGCCAGCCGCGGACTAGCGGGGTCCACAGATACGCAGTATTTT. This translates into CASRGLAGSTDTQYF.

This clonotype has a count of ten or more. The V gene is TRBV7-7, the J gene TRBJ2-7, with 10 bases matching TRBD1. V was clipped by 1 base and J by 7 bases; unmatched bases: 7. The germline gives CDR1 SSHAT, CDR2 FNYEAQ (reference sequence). The CDR3 extends over 15 amino acids. The CDR3 DNA reads as TGTGCCAGCAGCTTAGTTGAGAGGGGACAGGGGGAGCAGTACGTC. Its translation: CASSLVERGQGEQYV.

This clonotype was observed a few times. The chain employs TRBV10-3 and TRBJ2-3, with 12 positions matching TRBD2. CDR3 length: 14 residues. Trimming at V came to 8 bases and at J to 2 bases, leaving 2 bases not matched to a gene. Germline CDR1 reads ENHRY; CDR2 reads SYGVKD. CDR3 amino acids: CAIRTSGDTDTQYF. CDR3 DNA: TGTGCCATCCGGACTAGCGGGGACACAGATACGCAGTATTTT.

The chain combines TRBV20-1 with TRBJ1-2; D perhaps matches TRBD1 (5 bases). The CDR3 spans 13 residues. Trimming removed 3 bases at V and 5 bases at J, with 13 bases between. Germline V CDR1 and CDR2: DFQATT, SNEGSKA (reference sequence). CDR3 residues: CSASGRGLYGYTF. In DNA, the CDR3 is TGCAGTGCTAGTGGGAGGGGCCTATATGGCTACACCTTC.

The CDR3 here is CAWNGGRFSEQYF. The CDR3 coding sequence is TGTGCCTGGAATGGGGGGCGCTTTAGCGAGCAGTACTTC. V usage is TRBV30 and J usage is TRBJ2-7; D is possibly TRBD1 or TRBD2 (6 bases each). V lost 4 bases and J 6 bases, leaving 16 bases between the germline ends. The germline V gene has CDR1 GTSNPN and CDR2 SVGIG (reference sequence). This CDR3 spans 13 amino acids.

A note on this clonotype: This may stem from a read error, because a much larger clone lies one nucleotide away. The V and J genes are TRBV3-1 and TRBJ2-2, with TRBD2 matching 8 bases. CDR1 and CDR2 (germline): LGHDT, YNNKEL (reference sequence). This CDR3 comprises 17 residues. CDR3 sequence (DNA): TGTGCCACCAGCCAAGATAAGCGGGGGCCGAGCGCCGGGGAGCTGTTTTTT. Translation gives CATSQDKRGPSAGELFF. The entire variable domain, with the rest obtained from reference TRBV3-1 and TRBJ2-2, is as follows: DTAVSQTPKYLVTQMGNDKSIKCEQNLGHDTMYWYKQDSKKFLKIMFSYNNKELIINETVPNRFSPKSPDKAHLNLHINSLELGDSAVYFCATSQDKRGPSAGELFFGEGSRLTVL.

The CDR3 is CASSYGDRAYEQYF. CDR3 coding DNA: TGTGCCAGCAGTTACGGAGACAGGGCCTACGAGCAGTACTTC. V usage is TRBV6-5 and J usage is TRBJ2-7, with 7 bases aligning to TRBD1. CDR3 length equals 14 residues. The junction had 3 bases not matched to a gene; V was cut back by 2 bases and J by 2 bases. Germline lookup yields CDR1 MNHEY and CDR2 SVGAGI.

This clonotype was recorded a few times. The chain joins TRBV7-2 to TRBJ2-2; the D gene is possibly TRBD2 (5 bases). This CDR3 spans 16 amino acids. V was clipped by 0 bases and J by 1 base, with 9 bases between them. Germline V gene lookup returns CDR1 SGHTA and CDR2 FQGNSA. The CDR3: CASSLAASLNTGELFF. In DNA form, the CDR3 reads TGTGCCAGCAGCTTAGCGGCTAGCCTGAACACCGGGGAGCTGTTTTTT.

This clonotype was counted many times. This chain links TRBV6-1 with TRBJ2-7, with D hard to call. CDR1 and CDR2 (germline): MNHNS, SASEGT. Trimming stripped 4 bases from V and 0 bases from J, with 10 bases between. The length of the CDR3 is 14 residues. The CDR3 loop reads CASSGQESSYEQYV. The CDR3 region has the DNA TGTGCCAGCAGTGGGCAGGAAAGCTCCTACGAGCAGTACGTC.

The V gene is TRBV6-6, the J gene TRBJ1-2; no clear D. The germline gives CDR1 MNHNY, CDR2 SVGAGI (reference sequence). CDR3 length: 13 residues. The V gene lost 5 bases and the J gene lost 8 bases, with 15 bases spanning the gap. The CDR3 DNA follows: TGTGCCAGCAGTAGCCCTCAGGATCGAGGCTACACCTTC. Its protein product is CASSSPQDRGYTF.

The rearrangement links TRBV12-5 to TRBJ2-7; no firm D call. Germline V CDR1 and CDR2: LGHNT, FRNRAP. This CDR3 spans 14 amino acids. The chain's CDR3 is CASGLVSSSCEQYV. In nucleotides, the CDR3 is TGTGCTAGTGGTTTGGTATCATCCTCCTGCGAGCAGTACGTC.

The CDR3 is CSARGGTAYSNQPQHF. CDR3 coding DNA: TGCAGTGCTAGGGGCGGGACAGCTTATAGCAATCAGCCCCAGCATTTT. The rearrangement uses TRBV20-1 and TRBJ1-5; 7 positions match TRBD1. V was clipped by 3 bases and J by 0 bases; unmatched bases: 8. The germline CDR1 and CDR2 sequences are DFQATT and SNEGSKA (reference sequence). The CDR3 is made up of 16 amino acids.

This clonotype has a single count. The chain recombines TRBV7-2 with TRBJ2-7, with D perhaps assigned TRBD1 or TRBD2 (5 bases each). Per the germline V gene, CDR1 is SGHTA and CDR2 is FQGNSA. The V end lost 5 bases, the J end lost 2 bases, and 19 bases lay between the germline ends. This CDR3 region has 16 residues. The CDR3 is CASSPYPGAGTYEQYF. For the CDR3, the DNA is TGTGCCAGCAGCCCCTACCCCGGGGCAGGGACCTACGAGCAGTACTTC.

This clonotype was picked up a small number of times. The J gene is TRBJ2-3, the V gene TRBV13, with a tentative D call TRBD2 (6 bases). The CDR3 is 16 residues long. Trimming left V 3 bases short and J 0 bases short, with 13 bases between. Germline CDR1 is PRHDT and CDR2 is FYEKMQ (reference sequence). CDR3: CASSFKRGTSTDTQYF. In nucleotides, the CDR3 is TGTGCCAGCAGCTTCAAACGGGGGACGAGCACAGATACGCAGTATTTT.

This clonotype has only a few counts. The chain has TRBV20-1 and TRBJ2-3, with 8 bases that match TRBD2. CDR1 and CDR2 from the germline V gene are DFQATT and SNEGSKA (reference sequence). The CDR3 has 13 amino acids. V shed 3 bases, J shed 6 bases, and the junction held 5 bases outside the gene matches. The CDR3 protein is CSARRGAGDTQYF. DNA for the CDR3: TGCAGTGCTAGGCGGGGGGCGGGGGATACGCAGTATTTT.

The chain joins TRBV27 to TRBJ2-3; TRBD2 aligns across 8 bases. The junction had 15 bases not matched to a gene; V was cut back by 9 bases and J by 7 bases. Per germline, CDR1 MNHEY and CDR2 SMNVEV (reference sequence). This CDR3 is built from 15 residues. The CDR3 region is CASRLPGLGVYTQYF. The CDR3 DNA sequence: TGTGCCAGTCGCCTACCGGGACTAGGAGTATATACGCAGTATTTT.

V and J are TRBV20-1 and TRBJ2-4; TRBD2 aligns across 10 bases. This CDR3 is built from 15 residues. With V trimmed by 4 bases and J by 8 bases, 11 bases remained unmatched. CDR1 is DFQATT and CDR2 is SNEGSKA in the germline V gene (reference sequence). Here the CDR3 reads CSANFGLADGDIQYF. DNA for the CDR3: TGCAGTGCTAATTTCGGACTAGCGGATGGGGACATTCAGTACTTC.

The CDR3 DNA sequence: TGTGCCAGCACTACAGAACGGGGGGGCACAGATACGCAGTATTTT. This translates into CASTTERGGTDTQYF. J is TRBJ2-3 and V is TRBV9; 7 positions agree with TRBD2. CDR1 and CDR2 from the germline V gene are SGDLS and YYNGEE. V lost 6 bases and J lost 1; bases outside the gene matches: 8. This CDR3 has 15 residues.

This clonotype showed up just a few times. The rearrangement joins TRBV27 to TRBJ2-1, with D tentatively TRBD1 (6 bases). Germline-derived CDR1 and CDR2 are MNHEY and SMNVEV (reference sequence). The CDR3 runs 16 residues. V was cut by 4 bases and J by 8 bases, with 21 bases left in between. The CDR3 is CASSSWWMGAGYEQFF. In DNA, the CDR3 is TGTGCCAGCAGTTCCTGGTGGATGGGGGCTGGATATGAGCAGTTCTTC.

The chain has TRBV6-6 and TRBJ1-1; D is unresolved. CDR3 length equals 12 residues. CDR1 MNHNY and CDR2 SVGAGI come from the germline V gene (reference sequence). V was pared by 1 base and J by 6 bases, with 6 bases between. CDR3 nucleotides: TGTGCCAGCAGTTACTTCGGGGCTGAAGCTTTCTTT. It yields the protein CASSYFGAEAFF.

In this sample, this clonotype turned up a few times. The CDR3: CAISDHGGSTDTQYF. CDR3 sequence (DNA): TGTGCCATCAGTGACCACGGGGGGAGCACAGATACGCAGTATTTT. This sequence joins TRBV10-3 and TRBJ2-3; TRBD2 aligns across 7 bases. The germline V gene encodes CDR1 ENHRY and CDR2 SYGVKD. V shed 3 bases and J 0 bases; nucleotides not matched to a gene: 3. The length of the CDR3 is 15 residues.

This clonotype was found many times. The chain uses TRBV29-1 and TRBJ2-1; a possible D gene is TRBD1 (5 bases). In germline, CDR1 is SQVTM, CDR2 ANQGSEA. CDR3 size: 15 residues. V shed 3 bases and J shed 12 bases, with 24 bases lying between them. The CDR3 bases are TGCAGCGTTGATGCGGTAACAGGCTTGAAGGAGCCGCAGTTCTTC. It specifies CSVDAVTGLKEPQFF.

This clonotype was seen more than once but under ten times. J is TRBJ1-5 and V is TRBV12-3 or TRBV12-4, with TRBD1 matching 7 bases. J lost 7 bases, V lost 3 bases, and 12 bases had no gene match. The CDR3 is 16 amino acids. The CDR3 nucleotides are TGTGCCAGCAGTTTTGGACAGGTCCCAGGGTGGCAGCCCCAGCATTTT. It yields the protein CASSFGQVPGWQPQHF.

The chain has TRBV12-3 or TRBV12-4 and TRBJ2-1, with D perhaps TRBD1 or TRBD2 (5 bases each). V lost 1 base and J 12 bases, leaving 19 bases between the germline ends. This CDR3 has 15 residues. The CDR3 DNA is TGTGCCAGCAGTTTAGACACTTACTCCCCTGGGGGGCAGTTCTTC. This encodes CASSLDTYSPGGQFF.

This clonotype came up a few times. The chain is built from TRBV12-3 or TRBV12-4 and TRBJ1-2; D ambiguous. V lost 6 bases and J 4 bases, leaving 15 bases between the germline ends. The CDR3 has 14 amino acids. CDR3 residues: CASSFCADTYGYTF. CDR3 DNA: TGTGCCAGCAGCTTCTGTGCCGATACCTATGGCTACACCTTC.